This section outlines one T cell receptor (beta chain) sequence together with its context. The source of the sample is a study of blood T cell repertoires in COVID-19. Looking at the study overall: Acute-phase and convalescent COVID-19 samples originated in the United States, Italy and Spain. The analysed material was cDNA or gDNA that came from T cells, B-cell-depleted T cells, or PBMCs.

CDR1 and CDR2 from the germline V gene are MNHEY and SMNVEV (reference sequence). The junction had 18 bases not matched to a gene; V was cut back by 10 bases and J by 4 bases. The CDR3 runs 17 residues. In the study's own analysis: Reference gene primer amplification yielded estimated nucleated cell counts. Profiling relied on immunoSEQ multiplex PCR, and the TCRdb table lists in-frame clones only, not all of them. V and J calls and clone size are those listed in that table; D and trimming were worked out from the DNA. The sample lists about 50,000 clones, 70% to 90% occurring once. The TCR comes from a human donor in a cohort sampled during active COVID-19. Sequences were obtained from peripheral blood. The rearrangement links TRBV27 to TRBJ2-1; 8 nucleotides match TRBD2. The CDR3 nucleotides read TGTGCCACCAAAGAAGCACTAGCGGTAGGGCCATACAATGAGCAGTTCTTC. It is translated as CATKEALAVGPYNEQFF.